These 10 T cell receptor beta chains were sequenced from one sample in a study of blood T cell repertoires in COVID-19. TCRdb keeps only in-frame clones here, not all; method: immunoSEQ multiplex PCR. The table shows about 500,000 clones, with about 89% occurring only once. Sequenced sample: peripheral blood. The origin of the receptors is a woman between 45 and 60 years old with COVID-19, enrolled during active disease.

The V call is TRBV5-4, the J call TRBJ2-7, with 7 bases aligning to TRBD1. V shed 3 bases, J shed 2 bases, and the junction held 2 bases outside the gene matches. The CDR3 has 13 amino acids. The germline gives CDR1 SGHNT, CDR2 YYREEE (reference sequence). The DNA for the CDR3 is TGTGCCAGCAGCTCAGGGGGTACCTACGAGCAGTACTTC. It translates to CASSSGGTYEQYF.

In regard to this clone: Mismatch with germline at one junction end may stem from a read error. The CDR3 loop is CASSFPQGVPSF. The CDR3 DNA is TGTGCCAGCAGCTTCCCCCAGGGGGTACCGAGTTTT. The V and J genes are TRBV7-9 and TRBJ1-5; 7 bases map to TRBD1. Germline CDR1 reads SEHNR; CDR2 reads FQNEAQ (reference sequence). This CDR3 is 12 amino acids long.

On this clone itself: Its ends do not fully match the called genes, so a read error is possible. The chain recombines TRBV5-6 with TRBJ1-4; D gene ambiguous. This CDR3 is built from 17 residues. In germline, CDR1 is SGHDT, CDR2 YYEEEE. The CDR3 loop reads CASSLRIGGRTDEKLFF. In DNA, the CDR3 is TGTGCCAGCAGCTTACGAATCGGTGGGCGAACTGATGAAAAACTGTTTTTT.

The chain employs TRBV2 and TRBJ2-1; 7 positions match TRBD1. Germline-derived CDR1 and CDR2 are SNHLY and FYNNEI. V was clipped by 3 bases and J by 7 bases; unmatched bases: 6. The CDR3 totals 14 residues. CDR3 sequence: CASSERGHKNEQFF. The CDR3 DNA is TGTGCCAGCAGTGAGAGGGGGCATAAAAATGAGCAGTTCTTC. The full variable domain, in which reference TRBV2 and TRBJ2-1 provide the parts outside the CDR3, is EPEVTQTPSHQVTQMGQEVILRCVPISNHLYFYWYRQILGQKVEFLVSFYNNEISEKSEIFDDQFSVERPDGSNFTLKIRSTKLEDSAMYFCASSERGHKNEQFFGPGTRLTVL.

CDR3 sequence: CASSKVRGFGGKVRDTQYF. Written as DNA, the CDR3 is TGTGCCAGCAGCAAAGTCCGCGGCTTCGGGGGAAAGGTGCGAGATACGCAGTATTTT. The V call is TRBV21-1, the J call TRBJ2-3; TRBD2, as called in the table, went unchecked against the DNA. TRBV21-1 is shown as a pseudogene. The CDR3 runs to 19 residues.

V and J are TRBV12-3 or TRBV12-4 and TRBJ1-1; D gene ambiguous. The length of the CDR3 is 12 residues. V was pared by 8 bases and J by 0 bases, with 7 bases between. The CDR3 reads CASRRMNTEAFF. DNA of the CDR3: TGTGCCAGCCGGCGGATGAACACTGAAGCTTTCTTT.

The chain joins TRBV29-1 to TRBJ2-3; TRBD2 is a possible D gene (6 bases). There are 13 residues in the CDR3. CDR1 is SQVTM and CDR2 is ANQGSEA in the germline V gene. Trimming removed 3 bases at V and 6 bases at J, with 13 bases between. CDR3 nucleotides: TGCAGCGTTGAGCGGGGAAGTTGGGATACGCAGTATTTT. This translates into CSVERGSWDTQYF.

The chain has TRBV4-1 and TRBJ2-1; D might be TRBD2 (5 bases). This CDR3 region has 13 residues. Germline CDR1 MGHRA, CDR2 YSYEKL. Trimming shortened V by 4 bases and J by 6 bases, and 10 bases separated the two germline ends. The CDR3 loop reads CASSLTSSNEQFF. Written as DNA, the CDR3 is TGCGCCAGCAGCCTTACTAGTAGCAATGAGCAGTTCTTC.

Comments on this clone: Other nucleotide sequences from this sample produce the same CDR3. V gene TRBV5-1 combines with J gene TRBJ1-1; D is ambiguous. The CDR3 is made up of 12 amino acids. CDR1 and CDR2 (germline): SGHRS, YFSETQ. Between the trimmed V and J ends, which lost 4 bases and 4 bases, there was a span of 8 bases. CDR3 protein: CASSPPGTEAFF. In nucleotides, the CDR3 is TGCGCCAGCAGCCCACCGGGCACTGAAGCTTTCTTT.

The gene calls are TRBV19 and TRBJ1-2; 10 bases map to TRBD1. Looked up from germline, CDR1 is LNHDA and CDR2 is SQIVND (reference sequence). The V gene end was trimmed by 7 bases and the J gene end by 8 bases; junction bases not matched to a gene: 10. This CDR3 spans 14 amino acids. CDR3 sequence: CASTPGQGLRGYTF. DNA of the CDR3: TGTGCCAGTACCCCGGGACAGGGGTTGAGGGGCTACACCTTC.